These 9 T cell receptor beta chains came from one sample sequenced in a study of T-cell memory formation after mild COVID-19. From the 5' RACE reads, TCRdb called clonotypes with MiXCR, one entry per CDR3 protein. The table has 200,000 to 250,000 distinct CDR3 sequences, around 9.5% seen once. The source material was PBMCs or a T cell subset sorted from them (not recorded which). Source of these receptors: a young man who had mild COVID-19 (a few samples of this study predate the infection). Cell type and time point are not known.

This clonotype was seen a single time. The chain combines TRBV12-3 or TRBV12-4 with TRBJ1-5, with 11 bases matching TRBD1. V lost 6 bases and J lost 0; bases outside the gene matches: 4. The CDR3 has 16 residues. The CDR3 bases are TGTGCCAGCAGCGGACAGGGGGCCCTTAGCAATCAGCCCCAGCATTTT. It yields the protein CASSGQGALSNQPQHF.

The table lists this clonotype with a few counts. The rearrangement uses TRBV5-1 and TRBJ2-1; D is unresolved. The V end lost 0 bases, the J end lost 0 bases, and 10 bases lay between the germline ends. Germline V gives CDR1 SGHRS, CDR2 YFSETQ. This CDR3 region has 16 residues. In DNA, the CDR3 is TGCGCCAGCAGCTTGGCCGAATTGGGCTCCTACAATGAGCAGTTCTTC. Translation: CASSLAELGSYNEQFF.

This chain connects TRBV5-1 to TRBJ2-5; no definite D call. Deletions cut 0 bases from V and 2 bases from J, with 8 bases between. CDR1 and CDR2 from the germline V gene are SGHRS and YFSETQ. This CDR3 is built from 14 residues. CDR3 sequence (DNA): TGCGCCAGCAGCTTGGAACGCGAGCAAGAGACCCAGTACTTC. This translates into CASSLEREQETQYF.

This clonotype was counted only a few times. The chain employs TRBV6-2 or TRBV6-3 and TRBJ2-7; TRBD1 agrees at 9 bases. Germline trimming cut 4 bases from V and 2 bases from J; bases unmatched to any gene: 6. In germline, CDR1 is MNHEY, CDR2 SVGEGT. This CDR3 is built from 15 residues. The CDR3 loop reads CASSLSGQGTYEQYF. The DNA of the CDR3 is TGTGCCAGCAGTTTAAGCGGACAGGGGACCTACGAGCAGTACTTC.

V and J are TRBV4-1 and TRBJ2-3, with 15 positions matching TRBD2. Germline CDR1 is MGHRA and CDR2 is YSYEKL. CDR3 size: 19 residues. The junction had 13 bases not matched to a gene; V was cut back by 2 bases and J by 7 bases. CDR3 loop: CASSQYYVGTSGGSYTQYF. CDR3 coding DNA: TGCGCCAGCAGCCAATACTATGTCGGGACTAGCGGGGGGTCTTATACGCAGTATTTT.

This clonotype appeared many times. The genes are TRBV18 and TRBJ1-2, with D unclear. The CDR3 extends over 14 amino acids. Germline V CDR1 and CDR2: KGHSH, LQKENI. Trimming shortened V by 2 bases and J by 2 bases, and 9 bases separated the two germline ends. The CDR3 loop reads CASSPVNENYGYTF. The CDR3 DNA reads TGTGCCAGCTCACCAGTTAATGAAAACTATGGCTACACCTTC.

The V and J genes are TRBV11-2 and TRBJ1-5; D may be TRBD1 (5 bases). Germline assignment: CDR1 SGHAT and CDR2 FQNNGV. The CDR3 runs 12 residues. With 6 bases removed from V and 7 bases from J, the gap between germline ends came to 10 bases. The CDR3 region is CASRQEHQPQHF. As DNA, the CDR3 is TGTGCCAGCAGACAGGAGCACCAGCCCCAGCATTTT.

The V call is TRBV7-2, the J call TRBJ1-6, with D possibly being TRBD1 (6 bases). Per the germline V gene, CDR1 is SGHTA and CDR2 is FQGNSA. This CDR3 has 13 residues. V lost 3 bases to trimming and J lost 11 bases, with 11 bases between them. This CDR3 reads CASSFRGKAPLHF. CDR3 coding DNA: TGTGCCAGCAGCTTCAGGGGTAAGGCACCCCTCCACTTT.

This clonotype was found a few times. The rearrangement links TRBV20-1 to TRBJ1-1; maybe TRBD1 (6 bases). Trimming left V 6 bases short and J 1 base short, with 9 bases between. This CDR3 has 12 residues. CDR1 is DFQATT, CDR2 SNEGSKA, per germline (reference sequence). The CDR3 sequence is CSAGGSNTEAFF. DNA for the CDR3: TGCAGTGCAGGGGGATCGAACACTGAAGCTTTCTTT.